This section outlines one TCR beta chain sequence together with its context. The antigen remains undetermined. The germline gives CDR1 SEHNR, CDR2 FQNEAQ (reference sequence). The CDR3 has 13 residues. The V end lost 5 bases, the J end lost 6 bases, and 11 bases lay between the germline ends. CD45RO-negative, CCR7-positively selected cells formed the naive CD8 fraction, excluding terminally differentiated effector memory CD45RA+ cells. The entry originates in a study of shared clonotypes between healthy human individuals. Study context: Donor composition was two women and a few men, aged 18 to 49. Per donor, CD8 memory used one plate, CD8 naive used two, CD4 memory used three and CD4 naive used three. The study, taken as a whole, reports: Blood alone was sampled, and tissue repertoires likely differ.

Over several immunoSEQ plates, each subset's genomic DNA was distributed in even portions. The table came from immunoSEQ multiplex PCR; TCRdb's copy has only in-frame clones and leaves some out. The data show around 2,000,000 clones, approximately 94% seen once. The V gene is TRBV7-9, the J gene TRBJ2-4; D not resolved. Sequencing was carried out using naive CD8+ T cells sorted from blood. The receptor comes from a young man in good health. CDR3 coding DNA: TGTGCCAGCAGCGGGCCCAGGACAAACATTCAGTACTTC. Translated, it gives CASSGPRTNIQYF. The full variable domain, with the rest looked up from reference TRBV7-9 and TRBJ2-4, is DTGVSQNPRHKITKRGQNVTFRCDPISEHNRLYWYRQTLGQGPEFLTYFQNEAQLEKSRLLSDRFSAERPKGSFSTLEIQRTEQGDSAMYLCASSGPRTNIQYFGAGTRLSVL.